One and the same sample provided the 15 T cell receptor beta chains below, sequenced in a study of T cell responses to AZD1222 COVID-19 vaccine. TCRdb's table, derived via immunoSEQ multiplex PCR, lists solely in-frame clones and lacks some. In the table there are around 200,000 clones, approximately 94% of which are singletons. This sample comprised peripheral blood, obtained 28 days after the second AZD1222 dose. These receptors were taken from an adult who received the AZD1222 COVID-19 vaccine.

This chain connects TRBV5-4 to TRBJ1-1; D not certain. Germline V lookup: CDR1 SGHNT, CDR2 YYREEE (reference sequence). Trimming cost V 4 bases and J 1 base, with 14 bases left between them. CDR3 length equals 15 residues. The CDR3 nucleotides are TGTGCCAGCAGCCCCGACTGGGTGAGGAACACTGAAGCTTTCTTT. Protein sequence: CASSPDWVRNTEAFF.

J is TRBJ1-2 and V is TRBV6-5; a possible D gene is TRBD1 (6 bases). Trimming removed 0 bases from V and 4 bases from J, with 9 bases in between. Germline V gene sequence: CDR1 MNHEY, CDR2 SVGAGI. The CDR3 loop spans 14 amino acids. CDR3 coding DNA: TGTGCCAGCAGTTACTCAGGGGGGAGCTATGGCTACACCTTC. This codes for CASSYSGGSYGYTF.

This clone was seen a single time. This sequence joins TRBV18 and TRBJ2-1; 7 bases are shared with TRBD1. Germline V CDR1 and CDR2: KGHSH, LQKENI. This CDR3 has 17 amino acids. Trimming cost V 4 bases and J 0 bases; bases outside gene matches: 9. The DNA for the CDR3 is TGTGCCAGCTCACGGGAGACAGGGCCCGACTCCTACAATGAGCAGTTCTTC. Protein product: CASSRETGPDSYNEQFF.

The CDR3 reads CAISGAAGAVDTQYF. The CDR3 DNA follows: TGTGCCATCAGTGGAGCGGCGGGAGCGGTGGATACGCAGTATTTT. The chain employs TRBV10-3 and TRBJ2-3; TRBD2 aligns across 7 bases. V shed 4 bases, J shed 6 bases, and the junction held 10 bases outside the gene matches. The CDR3 is made up of 15 amino acids. Per germline, CDR1 ENHRY and CDR2 SYGVKD.

This clone was seen once. This chain joins TRBV28 and TRBJ1-2, with no clear D. The germline gives CDR1 MDHEN, CDR2 SYDVKM. Trimming cost V 9 bases and J 10 bases, with 18 bases left between them. CDR3 length: 12 residues. CDR3 in DNA: TGTGCCAGTCTAAGAGCCCCGGGCTCCTACACCTTC. It codes for CASLRAPGSYTF.

The CDR3 spells CASSQDSSGQFDTIYF. The CDR3 DNA follows: TGCGCCAGCAGCCAAGATTCGTCGGGGCAGTTCGACACCATATATTTT. The chain carries TRBV4-3 and TRBJ1-3; D may be TRBD1 (5 bases). Germline-derived CDR1 and CDR2 are LGHNA and YSLEER. The CDR3 consists of 16 residues. V was clipped by 0 bases and J by 8 bases, with 17 bases between them.

The chain links TRBV6-6 to TRBJ1-5; D gene uncertain. V was trimmed by 6 bases and J by 9 bases, leaving 12 bases between them. There are 12 residues in the CDR3. Germline values: CDR1 MNHNY, CDR2 SVGAGI (reference sequence). The CDR3: CASSPDPSPQHF. DNA for the CDR3: TGTGCCAGCAGCCCGGACCCGTCGCCCCAGCATTTT.

This clone was detected only once. DNA for the CDR3: TGTGCCAGCAAGTTTCGGGACTCCGAAGCTTTCTTT. Protein: CASKFRDSEAFF. The chain has TRBV12-3 or TRBV12-4 and TRBJ1-1, with a tentative D call TRBD1 (5 bases). CDR3 length equals 12 residues. Between the trimmed V and J ends, which lost 7 bases and 8 bases, there was a span of 14 bases.

This clone was seen a handful of times. The gene calls are TRBV6-5 and TRBJ1-2; the D gene is possibly TRBD1 (6 bases). The length of the CDR3 is 14 residues. V was shortened by 6 bases and J by 4 bases, with 15 bases between the two germline ends. Germline V CDR1 and CDR2: MNHEY, SVGAGI. The CDR3 DNA follows: TGTGCCAGCAGCGGACCGGGACACCTCTATGGCTACACCTTC. This sequence encodes CASSGPGHLYGYTF.

The chain is built from TRBV19 and TRBJ1-2; D perhaps matches TRBD1 (6 bases). The CDR3 runs to 15 residues. Trimming left V 7 bases short and J 4 bases short, with 19 bases between. In germline, CDR1 is LNHDA, CDR2 SQIVND (reference sequence). DNA of the CDR3: TGTGCCAGTACCTCGAGTGGACAGCCGATCTATGGCTACACCTTC. Protein: CASTSSGQPIYGYTF.

The V call is TRBV5-6, the J call TRBJ1-1; 11 positions match TRBD1. The CDR3 has 13 residues. CDR1 is SGHDT, CDR2 YYEEEE, per germline. The ends lost 5 bases at V and 5 bases at J; junction bases unmatched: 2. For the CDR3, the DNA is TGTGCCAGCAGGGGACAGGGGGTTACTGAAGCTTTCTTT. Translation gives CASRGQGVTEAFF.

The chain has TRBV21-1 and TRBJ1-3. TRBV21-1 is classified as a pseudogene. This CDR3 has 13 residues. The CDR3 loop reads CATPHPVGNTIYF. The CDR3 region has the DNA TGTGCCACTCCGCACCCGGTTGGAAACACCATATATTTT.

A few counts support this clone. The chain is built from TRBV7-2 and TRBJ1-5; tentatively, D is TRBD1 (6 bases). Between the trimmed V and J ends, which lost 2 bases and 6 bases, there was a span of 26 bases. CDR1 and CDR2 from the germline V gene are SGHTA and FQGNSA. The CDR3 is 19 residues long. CDR3 in amino acids: CASSLILGAGAAAGQPQHF. DNA of the CDR3: TGTGCCAGCAGCTTAATATTGGGGGCAGGGGCCGCAGCGGGTCAGCCCCAGCATTTT.

The chain combines TRBV7-9 with TRBJ2-3; D is unclear. Germline CDR1 and CDR2: SEHNR and FQNEAQ (reference sequence). The V and J ends lost 4 bases and 5 bases respectively, with 19 bases between them. The CDR3 totals 16 residues. CDR3 in amino acids: CASSSWVGAHRDTQYF. CDR3 in DNA: TGTGCCAGCAGCTCCTGGGTAGGCGCCCACAGAGATACGCAGTATTTT.

The rearrangement uses TRBV7-9 and TRBJ1-3; D gene unclear. The V end was cut by 6 bases, the J end by 0 bases, with 9 bases between. CDR3 size: 14 residues. CDR1 is SEHNR, CDR2 FQNEAQ, per germline (reference sequence). CDR3 residues: CASSLQSSGNTIYF. The CDR3 bases are TGTGCCAGCAGTTTACAGAGCTCTGGAAACACCATATATTTT.